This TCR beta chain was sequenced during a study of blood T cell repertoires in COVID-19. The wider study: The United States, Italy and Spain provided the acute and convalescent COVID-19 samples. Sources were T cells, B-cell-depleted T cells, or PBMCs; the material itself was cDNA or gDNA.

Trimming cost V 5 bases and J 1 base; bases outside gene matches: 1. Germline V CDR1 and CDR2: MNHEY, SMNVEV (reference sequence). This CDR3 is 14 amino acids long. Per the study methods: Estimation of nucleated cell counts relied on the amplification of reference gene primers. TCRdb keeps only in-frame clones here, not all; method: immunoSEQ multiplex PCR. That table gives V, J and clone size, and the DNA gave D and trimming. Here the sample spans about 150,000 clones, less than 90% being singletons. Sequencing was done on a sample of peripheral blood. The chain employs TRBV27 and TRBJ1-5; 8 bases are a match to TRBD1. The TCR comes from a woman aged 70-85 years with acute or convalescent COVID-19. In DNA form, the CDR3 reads TGTGCCAGCAGTCGGACAGGGAGCAATCAGCCCCAGCATTTT. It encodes CASSRTGSNQPQHF.